The clone carrying this T cell receptor beta chain has only a few counts. Its antigen remains unidentified. This sample is part of a study of vaccination and CD4 T cells after COVID-19. An Oncomine TCR Beta short-read assay was used to sequence the DNA from cultured CD4+ T cells. TCRdb ran MiXCR on the PCR reads and lists one entry per CDR3 protein. This sample has around 20,000 distinct CDR3 sequences, with 50% to 70% found just once. This CDR3 has 16 amino acids. V lost 2 bases and J lost 8, with 20 bases in between. Germline V gene sequence: CDR1 KGHDR, CDR2 SFDVKD. Treatment defined: roughly ten-day PBMC culture with coronavirus spike peptide pools or control peptides (ViraFEST assay).

The sample here was CD4+ T cells from blood, cultured in vitro, taken after SARS-CoV-2 vaccination. The V and J genes are TRBV24-1 and TRBJ1-1; D call uncertain. This receptor was taken from a human donor who had recovered from COVID-19. Here the CDR3 DNA reads TGTGCCACCAGTGATTCTAGGAAACGAGGACGGGCAGAAGCTTTCTTT. Its protein is CATSDSRKRGRAEAFF.